Detailed here is one T cell receptor beta chain. This sample is drawn from a study of OX40 agonist ivuxolimab in advanced cancers. On the study more broadly: Enrolled patients in dose escalation had cancers that were hepatocellular carcinoma, melanoma, renal cell or head and neck cancer.

CDR1 and CDR2 from the germline V gene are SGHVS and FQNEAQ. The CDR3 covers 14 residues. V dropped 5 bases and J dropped 4 bases, with 14 bases sitting between them. Data came from immunoSEQ multiplex PCR; TCRdb stores just in-frame clones and leaves some out. The sample holds tens of thousands of clones, around 80% seen once. Researchers took blood at baseline, on cycle 4 day 1, and on cycle 7 day 1. The source is an adult with an advanced solid tumor such as melanoma, head and neck, liver or kidney cancer. This chain connects TRBV7-8 to TRBJ1-1, with D tentatively TRBD1 (6 bases). The sample here was CD4+ or CD8+ T cells sorted from blood, taken in a trial of the OX40 agonist ivuxolimab. CDR3 nucleotides: TGTGCCAGCAGCAGGGGGGGCTCTATCACTGAAGCTTTCTTT. Residues: CASSRGGSITEAFF.